The rows below give T cell receptor beta chains drawn from one sample of a study of shared clonotypes between healthy human individuals. Some clones are missing from TCRdb's copy, which holds only in-frame ones; the method was immunoSEQ multiplex PCR. The table lists hundreds of thousands of clones, about 90% of them singletons. Material: naive CD8+ T cells sorted from blood. These receptors originate from a young man in good health. Each CDR3 is given with its conserved first and last residue. A D gene is named only where the DNA matches it firmly. Size is omitted from some rows. Given values are once, few, many or a class for expanded clones.

clone size	D gene	V gene	J gene	CDR3 protein	CDR3 DNA
NA	NA	TRBV7-9	TRBJ2-5	CASSLARTSQETQYF	TGTGCCAGCAGCTTAGCCCGAACCTCCCAAGAGACCCAGTACTTC
NA	NA	TRBV4-2	TRBJ2-3	CASSRIRVDTQYF	TGTGCCAGCAGCCGAATCAGGGTGGATACGCAGTATTTT
NA	TRBD2	TRBV6-1	TRBJ2-1	CASSEGWTSRLF	TGTGCCAGCAGTGAAGGTTGGACTAGTAGGCTCTTC
NA	NA	TRBV7-6	TRBJ2-3	CASSSGLPRAGTDTQYF	TGTGCCAGCAGCTCGGGACTTCCGAGGGCTGGCACAGATACGCAGTATTTT
NA	NA	TRBV7-8	TRBJ1-1	CASSLDRASLNTEAFF	TGTGCCAGCAGCTTAGACCGAGCCAGCCTGAACACTGAAGCTTTCTTT
NA	TRBD1	TRBV5-1	TRBJ2-7	CASSQDWTGDEQYF	TGCGCCAGCAGCCAAGACTGGACAGGCGACGAGCAGTACTTC
NA	NA	TRBV15	TRBJ1-2	CATSRDIFSGDYGYTF	TGTGCCACCAGCAGAGATATTTTCTCAGGAGACTATGGCTACACCTTC
NA	NA	TRBV6-5	TRBJ2-1	CASSYGGTNEQFF	TGTGCCAGCAGTTACGGCGGGACGAATGAGCAGTTCTTC
NA	NA	TRBV28	TRBJ1-3	CASRRAGSGNTIYF	TGTGCCAGCAGGAGGGCCGGCTCTGGAAACACCATATATTTT
NA	NA	TRBV27	TRBJ2-3	CASSNKPDTQYF	TGTGCCAGCAGCAATAAGCCTGATACGCAGTATTTT
NA	NA	TRBV6-1	TRBJ2-1	CASMKSGLYNEQFF	TGTGCCAGCATGAAGAGCGGCCTATACAATGAGCAGTTCTTC
NA	TRBD1	TRBV5-4	TRBJ2-7	CASSSAGQAYEQYF	TGTGCCAGCAGCTCCGCGGGACAGGCCTACGAGCAGTACTTC
NA	NA	TRBV29-1	TRBJ2-7	CSVVERAAYEQYF	TGCAGCGTTGTAGAGCGGGCGGCCTACGAGCAGTACTTC
NA	NA	TRBV5-1	TRBJ2-5	CASSLGGPETQYF	TGCGCCAGCAGCTTGGGGGGTCCAGAGACCCAGTACTTC
NA	NA	TRBV29-1	TRBJ2-3	CSVDGSSTDTQYF	TGCAGCGTTGACGGGAGTAGCACAGATACGCAGTATTTT
NA	TRBD2	TRBV18	TRBJ2-3	CASSSMTGRAFFTDTQYF	TGTGCCAGCTCTAGTATGACCGGGAGGGCCTTTTTCACAGATACGCAGTATTTT
many	NA	TRBV10-3	TRBJ1-1	CAATGRNTEAFF	TGTGCCGCCACTGGGAGGAACACTGAAGCTTTCTTT
NA	NA	TRBV7-9	TRBJ2-5	CASSLGMGGRETQYF	TGTGCCAGCAGCTTAGGGATGGGGGGACGGGAGACCCAGTACTTC
once	NA	TRBV11-2	TRBJ2-5	CASSLWREQETQYF	TGTGCCAGCAGCTTATGGCGGGAACAAGAGACCCAGTACTTC
NA	TRBD1	TRBV2	TRBJ2-7	CASSQGQEITYEQYF	TGTGCCAGCAGTCAAGGACAGGAGATCACCTACGAGCAGTACTTC
NA	NA	TRBV7-9	TRBJ2-1	CASSLLNSYNEQFF	TGTGCCAGCAGCTTATTAAATTCCTACAATGAGCAGTTCTTC
NA	NA	TRBV18	TRBJ2-7	CATVGHDSYEQYF	TGTGCCACTGTGGGACACGATTCCTACGAGCAGTACTTC
once	NA	TRBV18	TRBJ2-7	CASSPPRGMNEQYF	TGTGCCAGCTCACCACCCCGCGGGATGAACGAGCAGTACTTC
NA	NA	TRBV27	TRBJ2-7	CASSLGGRYEQYF	TGTGCCAGCAGTCTCGGGGGCAGGTACGAGCAGTACTTC
NA	TRBD2	TRBV19	TRBJ2-1	CASSELAGRSSYNEQFF	TGTGCCAGTAGTGAACTAGCGGGACGGAGCTCCTACAATGAGCAGTTCTTC
NA	NA	TRBV30	TRBJ1-1	CAWSVSWGAEAFF	TGTGCCTGGAGTGTATCGTGGGGCGCTGAAGCTTTCTTT
NA	NA	TRBV10-1	TRBJ2-3	CASSESRTTDTQYF	TGCGCCAGCAGTGAGTCCCGGACGACAGATACGCAGTATTTT
NA	NA	TRBV6-6	TRBJ2-7	CASSYPTGRLTYEQYF	TGTGCCAGCAGTTACCCGACAGGTCGATTAACCTACGAGCAGTACTTC
NA	NA	TRBV9	TRBJ2-7	CASSPWGTSSHEQYF	TGTGCCAGCAGCCCCTGGGGGACATCATCTCACGAGCAGTACTTC
NA	NA	TRBV2	TRBJ2-7	CASSEEGGPIYEQYF	TGTGCCAGCAGTGAAGAGGGGGGGCCCATCTACGAGCAGTACTTC
NA	TRBD1	TRBV6-5	TRBJ2-7	CASSYTRDREHEQYF	TGTGCCAGCAGTTACACCCGGGACAGGGAACACGAGCAGTACTTC
many	TRBD2	TRBV15	TRBJ2-3	CATSAQLAGGADTQYF	TGTGCCACCAGCGCACAACTAGCGGGAGGCGCAGATACGCAGTATTTT